The 28 T cell receptor beta chains below all came from one sample that was sequenced in a study of OX40 agonist ivuxolimab in advanced cancers. The assay was immunoSEQ multiplex PCR, and TCRdb's table has in-frame clones only and misses some. Of 70,000 to 95,000 clones listed, 92% are singletons. The sample in question was CD4+ or CD8+ T cells sorted from blood, obtained in a trial of the OX40 agonist ivuxolimab. The origin of the receptors is an adult with an advanced solid tumor such as melanoma, head and neck, liver or kidney cancer.

This chain links TRBV6-1 with TRBJ2-2; D is uncertain. Germline CDR1 is MNHNS and CDR2 is SASEGT. Trimming cost V 0 bases and J 7 bases, with 6 bases left between them. The CDR3 contains 13 residues. The CDR3 bases are TGTGCCAGCAGTGAAGCGAGGATCGGGGAGCTGTTTTTT. This encodes CASSEARIGELFF.

V and J are TRBV30 and TRBJ1-2; D possibly corresponds to TRBD1 (6 bases). Germline values: CDR1 GTSNPN, CDR2 SVGIG (reference sequence). This CDR3 contains 13 residues. V dropped 5 bases and J dropped 8 bases, with 18 bases sitting between them. Written as DNA, the CDR3 is TGTGCCTGGCGGCAGGGGTCGCAGGGAGGCTACACCTTC. It encodes CAWRQGSQGGYTF.

The V and J genes are TRBV7-2 and TRBJ2-7; TRBD1 or TRBD2 may be the D gene (5 bases each). CDR1 is SGHTA, CDR2 FQGNSA, per germline. V lost 5 bases and J 4 bases, leaving 18 bases between the germline ends. The CDR3 totals 15 residues. CDR3 amino acids: CASSPPGRAGYEQYF. The CDR3 region has the DNA TGTGCCAGCAGCCCTCCGGGGCGGGCGGGTTACGAGCAGTACTTC.

V usage is TRBV18 and J usage is TRBJ1-2; D possibly corresponds to TRBD1 (6 bases). Germline CDR1 reads KGHSH; CDR2 reads LQKENI. V was clipped by 5 bases and J by 0 bases, with 19 bases between them. The length of the CDR3 is 17 residues. CDR3 sequence (DNA): TGTGCCAGCTCAATTGGACAGCCGGGGAGTCCTAACTATGGCTACACCTTC. Protein: CASSIGQPGSPNYGYTF.

This chain uses TRBV6-6 with TRBJ1-2, with D possibly matching TRBD1 (5 bases). This CDR3 has 14 amino acids. Trimming stripped 6 bases from V and 8 bases from J, with 19 bases between. Per germline, CDR1 MNHNY and CDR2 SVGAGI (reference sequence). This CDR3 reads CASRESRAYGGYTF. CDR3 nucleotide sequence: TGTGCCAGCAGAGAGTCCAGGGCCTACGGAGGCTACACCTTC.

There are a few counts of this clone. The CDR3 here is CASSPANEQFF. In DNA form, the CDR3 reads TGTGCCAGCTCCCCTGCAAATGAGCAGTTCTTC. The chain carries TRBV18 and TRBJ2-1; D is unresolved. This CDR3 has 11 residues. Per the germline V gene, CDR1 is KGHSH and CDR2 is LQKENI. V was shortened by 6 bases and J by 7 bases, with 7 bases between the two germline ends.

V gene TRBV29-1 combines with J gene TRBJ1-1; 7 positions match TRBD1. The V gene end was trimmed by 0 bases and the J gene end by 6 bases; junction bases not matched to a gene: 10. The CDR3 spans 15 residues. Germline values: CDR1 SQVTM, CDR2 ANQGSEA. CDR3 in DNA: TGCAGCGTTGAAGATCTGGCCAGGGGGTCCCCTGAAGCTTTCTTT. The encoded protein is CSVEDLARGSPEAFF.

The chain recombines TRBV30 with TRBJ1-3; the D gene is possibly TRBD1 (6 bases). CDR3 length: 12 amino acids. Germline CDR1 reads GTSNPN; CDR2 reads SVGIG (reference sequence). Deletions cut 2 bases from V and 8 bases from J, with 10 bases between. The CDR3 sequence: CAWSTGFDTIYF. CDR3 nucleotides: TGTGCCTGGAGTACAGGGTTTGACACCATATATTTT.

The rearrangement joins TRBV4-2 to TRBJ2-6, with D perhaps TRBD1 (6 bases). Germline V CDR1 and CDR2: LGHNA, YNFKEQ. V lost 1 base, J lost 1 base, and 11 bases lay in between. The CDR3 is 17 residues long. The CDR3 coding sequence is TGTGCCAGCAGCCAAGCACAGGGTTCATCTGGGGCCAACGTCCTGACTTTC. Amino acid sequence: CASSQAQGSSGANVLTF.

This chain joins TRBV6-5 and TRBJ2-7; D possibly corresponds to TRBD2 (5 bases). The CDR3 sequence is 11 residues long. Germline V CDR1 and CDR2: MNHEY, SVGAGI. V lost 6 bases to trimming and J lost 5 bases, with 8 bases between them. CDR3 residues: CASSEGNEQYF. DNA for the CDR3: TGTGCCAGCAGCGAGGGAAACGAGCAGTACTTC.

V usage is TRBV5-6 and J usage is TRBJ1-3; D gene unclear. The CDR3 spans 16 residues. V lost 1 base and J lost 1, with 12 bases in between. Germline CDR1 reads SGHDT; CDR2 reads YYEEEE. In DNA form, the CDR3 reads TGTGCCAGCAGCTTGTTAAGCTTAGAATCTGGAAACACCATATATTTT. Protein sequence: CASSLLSLESGNTIYF.

The chain employs TRBV6-5 and TRBJ2-3, with 8 bases identical to TRBD2. The CDR3 contains 16 residues. V gave up 4 bases and J gave up 0 bases; unmatched junction bases: 6. The germline gives CDR1 MNHEY, CDR2 SVGAGI. The DNA of the CDR3 is TGTGCCAGCAGTTCCCAACTAGCGGCTAGCACAGATACGCAGTATTTT. Encoded protein: CASSSQLAASTDTQYF.

In its sample, this clone was seen once. The V and J genes are TRBV2 and TRBJ1-4; D gene unclear. Trimming shortened V by 2 bases and J by 0 bases, and 4 bases separated the two germline ends. The CDR3 sequence is 14 residues long. Per germline, CDR1 SNHLY and CDR2 FYNNEI. CDR3 sequence reads: CASSELATNEKLFF. CDR3 DNA: TGTGCCAGCAGTGAACTTGCAACTAATGAAAAACTGTTTTTT.

This chain links TRBV4-3 with TRBJ2-5, with D possibly being TRBD2 (6 bases). The CDR3 has 15 residues. Germline-derived CDR1 and CDR2 are LGHNA and YSLEER. V shed 1 base and J shed 1 base, with 10 bases lying between them. CDR3 nucleotide sequence: TGCGCCAGCAGCCAAGTGGCGGGATTCCAAGAGACCCAGTACTTC. Amino acid sequence: CASSQVAGFQETQYF.

J is TRBJ2-4 and V is TRBV6-4; TRBD1 aligns across 12 bases. This CDR3 spans 16 amino acids. Germline CDR1 and CDR2: MRHNA and SNTAGT. V trimming: 0 bases; J trimming: 7 bases; junction bases outside the gene matches: 4. CDR3 residues: CASSDSGTGGANIQYF. CDR3 DNA sequence: TGTGCCAGCAGTGACTCAGGGACAGGGGGCGCGAACATTCAGTACTTC.

V and J are TRBV5-1 and TRBJ2-5, with 8 nucleotides matching TRBD2. CDR1 is SGHRS, CDR2 YFSETQ, per germline. This CDR3 spans 15 amino acids. V lost 0 bases, J lost 2 bases, and 3 bases stayed unmatched. The CDR3: CASSLGTSGQETQYF. Written as DNA, the CDR3 is TGCGCCAGCAGCTTGGGAACTAGCGGACAAGAGACCCAGTACTTC.

The chain is built from TRBV9 and TRBJ2-1; TRBD2 matches at 7 bases. CDR1 and CDR2 from the germline V gene are SGDLS and YYNGEE. This CDR3 has 15 residues. Losses at the gene ends were 4 bases for V and 6 bases for J; bases not matched to a gene: 10. The CDR3 protein is CASSPRGEMVNEQFF. Here the CDR3 DNA reads TGTGCCAGCAGCCCCCGGGGGGAGATGGTCAATGAGCAGTTCTTC.

The chain couples TRBV6-6 to TRBJ1-2; D is ambiguous. The V end was cut by 4 bases, the J end by 8 bases, with 8 bases between. Germline CDR1 is MNHNY and CDR2 is SVGAGI (reference sequence). The CDR3 has 11 amino acids. In DNA, the CDR3 is TGTGCCAGCAGTTCACGAAGGGGCTACACCTTC. Translation gives CASSSRRGYTF.

The rearrangement joins TRBV7-2 to TRBJ2-7, with D uncertain. The V and J ends lost 4 bases and 0 bases respectively, with 13 bases between them. This CDR3 has 15 amino acids. Germline CDR1 reads SGHTA; CDR2 reads FQGNSA. The CDR3 DNA sequence: TGTGCCAGCAGCTCTGTGGGTACGGTCTCCTACGAGCAGTACTTC. Its protein product is CASSSVGTVSYEQYF.

The J gene is TRBJ1-4, the V gene TRBV7-9; D uncertain. The germline V and J ends were trimmed by 3 bases and 0 bases, with 11 bases remaining between them. Germline V lookup: CDR1 SEHNR, CDR2 FQNEAQ (reference sequence). The CDR3 runs to 16 residues. This chain's CDR3 is CASSFGTGATNEKLFF. CDR3 DNA sequence: TGTGCCAGCAGCTTTGGAACCGGAGCAACTAATGAAAAACTGTTTTTT.

J is TRBJ1-1 and V is TRBV7-2; no clear D. Trimming left V 5 bases short and J 5 bases short, with 12 bases between. Germline V gene lookup returns CDR1 SGHTA and CDR2 FQGNSA. This CDR3 is built from 13 residues. The DNA of the CDR3 is TGTGCCAGCAGCACGTCGGATGGGACTGAAGCTTTCTTT. Protein: CASSTSDGTEAFF.

This chain links TRBV10-3 with TRBJ1-4, with TRBD1 matching over 8 bases. Unmatched junction bases numbered 15, after V lost 10 bases and J lost 8 bases. There are 15 residues in the CDR3. In germline, CDR1 is ENHRY, CDR2 SYGVKD. CDR3 nucleotide sequence: TGTGCCACCAAAATTGGGACAGGTGGGGAAGAAAAACTGTTTTTT. It yields the protein CATKIGTGGEEKLFF.

The rearrangement joins TRBV10-2 to TRBJ1-2; the D is unclear. V dropped 3 bases and J dropped 9 bases, with 8 bases sitting between them. The CDR3 has 11 amino acids. Germline CDR1 WSHSY, CDR2 SAAADI. The CDR3 is CASSDHKSYTF. The DNA of the CDR3 is TGCGCCAGCAGTGACCACAAGAGCTACACCTTC.

This chain uses TRBV7-9 with TRBJ2-7; 8 bases match TRBD2. The CDR3 is made up of 13 amino acids. The ends lost 0 bases at V and 6 bases at J; junction bases unmatched: 1. Germline CDR1 reads SEHNR; CDR2 reads FQNEAQ (reference sequence). The CDR3 region is CASSLASGTEQYF. The CDR3 nucleotides read TGTGCCAGCAGCTTAGCTAGCGGGACCGAGCAGTACTTC.

CDR3 sequence reads: CASSHYPRPHVHEQYF. CDR3 nucleotide sequence: TGCGCCAGCAGTCACTACCCACGCCCCCACGTACACGAGCAGTACTTC. The chain combines TRBV23-1 with TRBJ2-7; no definite D call. TRBV23-1 is sorted into the ORF group, with uncertain function. This CDR3 has 16 amino acids. V was shortened by 3 bases and J by 5 bases, with 20 bases between the two germline ends.

V is TRBV7-9 and J is TRBJ1-6, with D possibly TRBD1 on 5 matching bases. CDR1 is SEHNR and CDR2 is FQNEAQ in the germline V gene (reference sequence). The CDR3 spans 13 residues. V was clipped by 5 bases and J by 7 bases, with 9 bases between them. CDR3 sequence: CASSLGPNSPLHF. The CDR3 DNA is TGTGCCAGCAGCCTGGGGCCAAATTCACCCCTCCACTTT.

In DNA, the CDR3 is TGTGCCAGCAGTCAACTAGGGACCTGGAAAGCTTTCTTT. This translates into CASSQLGTWKAFF. V and J are TRBV14 and TRBJ1-1, with a possible D match to TRBD1 (5 bases). Germline-derived CDR1 and CDR2 are SGHDN and FVKESK. This CDR3 region has 13 residues. V lost 6 bases and J 9 bases, leaving 17 bases between the germline ends.

V usage is TRBV5-4 and J usage is TRBJ1-1; 7 nucleotides match TRBD1. This CDR3 has 14 residues. Germline CDR1 is SGHNT and CDR2 is YYREEE (reference sequence). The V gene end was trimmed by 4 bases and the J gene end by 0 bases; junction bases not matched to a gene: 3. CDR3 DNA: TGTGCCAGCAGCCGTGGACAGGTGAACACTGAAGCTTTCTTT. Amino acid sequence: CASSRGQVNTEAFF.